This note documents a single TCR beta chain sequence. Sequencing was performed with immunoSEQ multiplex PCR; in TCRdb, only in-frame clones are kept and a portion is missing. The data show some 500,000 clones, around 87% seen once. The CDR3 sequence is 13 residues long. Germline CDR1 SNHLY, CDR2 FYNNEI. V was trimmed by 7 bases and J by 0 bases, leaving 9 bases between them. This entry is derived from a study of blood T cell repertoires in COVID-19. At the level of the study: COVID-19 samples collected from the United States, Italy and Spain covered acute and convalescent phases.

In terms of age and location, participants ranged from about 18 to 90 years and lived in about two dozen US areas. Sequencing input: PBMCs or T cells enriched from blood (not recorded which). The receptor comes from a woman aged 40 to 50 who had recovered from COVID-19. The genes are TRBV2 and TRBJ1-1; no firm D call. CDR3 sequence reads: CASTDSVNTEAFF. CDR3 bases: TGTGCCAGCACCGACTCGGTGAACACTGAAGCTTTCTTT.